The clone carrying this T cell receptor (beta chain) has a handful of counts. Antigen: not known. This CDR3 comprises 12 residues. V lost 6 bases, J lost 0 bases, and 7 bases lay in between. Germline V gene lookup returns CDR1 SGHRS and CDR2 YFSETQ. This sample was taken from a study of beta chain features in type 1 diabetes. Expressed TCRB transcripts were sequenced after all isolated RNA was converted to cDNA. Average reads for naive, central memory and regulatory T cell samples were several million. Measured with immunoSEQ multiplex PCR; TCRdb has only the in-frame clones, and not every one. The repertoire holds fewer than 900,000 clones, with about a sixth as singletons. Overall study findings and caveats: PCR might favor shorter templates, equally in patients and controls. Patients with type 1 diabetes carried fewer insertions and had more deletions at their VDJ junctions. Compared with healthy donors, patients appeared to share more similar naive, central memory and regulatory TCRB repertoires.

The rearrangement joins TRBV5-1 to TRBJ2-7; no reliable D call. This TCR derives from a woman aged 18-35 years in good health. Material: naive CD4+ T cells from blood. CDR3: CASKGTSYEQYF. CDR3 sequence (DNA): TGCGCCAGCAAGGGCACCTCCTACGAGCAGTACTTC.